The TCR beta chain under discussion was sequenced for a study of blood T cell repertoires in COVID-19. Only in-frame clones appear in the TCRdb table, and some are missing; sequencing was by immunoSEQ multiplex PCR. The sample holds 110,000 or so clones, more than 80% seen once. The germline V gene has CDR1 MNHEY and CDR2 SMNVEV (reference sequence). V was shortened by 7 bases and J by 2 bases, with 11 bases between the two germline ends. There are 14 residues in the CDR3. This clonotype was obtained from a woman aged 50 to 65 with acute or convalescent COVID-19. Sequenced: peripheral blood. The J gene is TRBJ2-2, the V gene TRBV27; tentatively, D is TRBD2 (5 bases). The DNA of the CDR3 is TGTGCCAGCACTCGGGAACTTAACACCGGGGAGCTGTTTTTT. This translates into CASTRELNTGELFF.